This T cell receptor beta chain was found in a study of OX40 agonist ivuxolimab in advanced cancers. Study in general: Recorded diagnoses for dose-escalation patients were hepatocellular carcinoma, melanoma, renal cell or head and neck cancer. Study results and limitations: Dosing at 0.1 to 3.0 mg/kg was accompanied by clonal expansion of CD4+ and CD8+ blood T cells by week 6.

On this clone itself: As yet, its antigen is unknown.

The V and J ends lost 0 bases and 1 base respectively, with 10 bases between them. CDR3 size: 15 residues. CDR1 is SGDLS, CDR2 YYNGEE, per germline. Profiled with immunoSEQ multiplex PCR; TCRdb holds only in-frame clones, not every one. The sample has roughly 77,000 clones, about 90% seen once. V and J are TRBV9 and TRBJ2-5; no definite D call. This material consisted of CD4+ or CD8+ T cells sorted from blood, taken in a trial of the OX40 agonist ivuxolimab. The receptor comes from an adult with an advanced solid tumor such as melanoma, head and neck, liver or kidney cancer. CDR3 in DNA: TGTGCCAGCAGCGTAGCCCGGTCTTTCCAAGAGACCCAGTACTTC. This translates into CASSVARSFQETQYF.